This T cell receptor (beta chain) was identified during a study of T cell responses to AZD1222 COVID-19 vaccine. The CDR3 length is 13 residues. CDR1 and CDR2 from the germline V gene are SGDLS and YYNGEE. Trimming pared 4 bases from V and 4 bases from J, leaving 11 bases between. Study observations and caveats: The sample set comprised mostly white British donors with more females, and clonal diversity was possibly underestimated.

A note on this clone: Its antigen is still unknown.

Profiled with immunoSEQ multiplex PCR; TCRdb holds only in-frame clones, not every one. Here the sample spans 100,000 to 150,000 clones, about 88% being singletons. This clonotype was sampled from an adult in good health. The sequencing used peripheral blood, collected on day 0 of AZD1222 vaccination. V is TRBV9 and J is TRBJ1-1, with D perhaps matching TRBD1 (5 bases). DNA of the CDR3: TGTGCCAGCAGCATCCGACAGTCCACTGAAGCTTTCTTT. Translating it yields CASSIRQSTEAFF. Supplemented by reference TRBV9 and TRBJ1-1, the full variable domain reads DSGVTQTPKHLITATGQRVTLRCSPRSGDLSVYWYQQSLDQGLQFLIQYYNGEERAKGNILERFSAQQFPDLHSELNLSSLELGDSALYFCASSIRQSTEAFFGQGTRLTVV.